This TCR beta chain was observed in a study of T cell responses to AZD1222 COVID-19 vaccine. Study-level results: Following two doses of AZD1222, Spike-specific TCR breadth and depth rose. Possibly, clonal diversity was underestimated; donors were largely white British and included more females. Baseline testing showed seropositivity in only a handful of AZD1222 recipients.

Some clones are missing from TCRdb's copy, which holds only in-frame ones; the method was immunoSEQ multiplex PCR. The sample consists of around 140,000 clones, approximately 95% of them appearing once. This CDR3 region has 12 residues. The germline V gene encodes CDR1 SGHRS and CDR2 YFSETQ. V was clipped by 2 bases and J by 4 bases, with 7 bases between them. In the case of this clone: The antigen is not known.

The sample consisted of peripheral blood, taken on day 0 of MenACWY control vaccination. The TCR sequence derives from an adult in good health. This chain links TRBV5-1 with TRBJ2-7; D may be TRBD1 (6 bases). The CDR3 spells CASSLRGYEQYF. CDR3 in DNA: TGCGCCAGCAGCTTAAGGGGGTACGAGCAGTACTTC.